A single TCR beta chain is shown here with its context. Its antigen is unknown. The data belong to a study of response to subunit inactivated influenza vaccine. Notes on the study in general: It was the authors' suggestion that each seasonal influenza vaccination recruits few new T cells.

One entry per CDR3 protein, called by TCRdb with MiXCR from the RT-PCR reads. The sample has 550,000 to 600,000 distinct CDR3 sequences; around 11% are singletons. The CDR3 length is 13 residues. The V and J ends lost 8 bases and 8 bases respectively, with 16 bases between them. This clonotype was obtained from a man between 50 and 59 years old who received an inactivated influenza vaccine. V usage is TRBV12-3 or TRBV12-4 and J usage is TRBJ2-1; tentative D call: TRBD1 (6 bases). This specimen consisted of PBMCs from blood, obtained on the day of vaccination. Here the CDR3 reads CASRTVAWDEQFF. CDR3 coding DNA: TGTGCCAGCCGGACAGTCGCTTGGGATGAGCAGTTCTTC.